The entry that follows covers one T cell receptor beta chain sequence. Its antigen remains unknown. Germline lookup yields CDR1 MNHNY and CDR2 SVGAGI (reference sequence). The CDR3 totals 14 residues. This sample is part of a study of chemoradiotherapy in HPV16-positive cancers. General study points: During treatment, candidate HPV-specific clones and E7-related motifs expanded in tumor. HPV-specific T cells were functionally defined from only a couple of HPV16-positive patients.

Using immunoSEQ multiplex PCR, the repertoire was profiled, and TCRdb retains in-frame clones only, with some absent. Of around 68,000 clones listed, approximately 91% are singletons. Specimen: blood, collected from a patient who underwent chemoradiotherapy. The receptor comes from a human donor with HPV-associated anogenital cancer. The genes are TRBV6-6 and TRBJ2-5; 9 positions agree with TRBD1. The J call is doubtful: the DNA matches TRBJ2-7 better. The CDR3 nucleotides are TGTGCCAGCAGTTACGGGACAGGGACCTACGAGCAGTACTTC. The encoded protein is CASSYGTGTYEQYF.